The T cell receptor beta chain described here comes from a study of cytomegalovirus exposure and HLA in healthy donors. Across the study: The Caucasian-associated ancestry cluster contained 81% of the approximately 410 genotyped donors.

Vbeta (60) and Jbeta (13) primers were used in the PCR. TCRdb keeps only in-frame clones here, not all; method: immunoSEQ multiplex PCR. This sample's table has just under 90,000 clones. For this clone: What it binds is unknown.

Overall study results and limits: Most CMV-associated TCR beta chains were later found to appear HLA-restricted. Cytomegalovirus-associated TCR beta chains were listed, numbering some 180.

This sequence originates from a girl under 18 in good health and CMV-seropositive. Sequenced sample: PBMCs.

In DNA form, the CDR3 reads TGTGCCAGCAGCTTGGCAGCGGGGGGGAATAATGAGCAGTTCTTC. Encoded protein: CASSLAAGGNNEQFF. V is TRBV5-4 and J is TRBJ2-1; 10 bases are a match to TRBD2. V lost 0 bases to trimming and J lost 7 bases; unmatched junction nucleotides: 4. The CDR3 consists of 15 residues. In germline, CDR1 is SGHNT, CDR2 YYREEE (reference sequence).